This T cell receptor (beta chain) was documented in a study of shared clonotypes between healthy human individuals (dated by TCRdb to the early 2020s). For the wider study: The cohort comprised a couple of women and three men aged 18 to 49 years. Different laboratories and diverse techniques were used to prepare libraries and sequence TCR repertoires, to increase sequencing depth and limit assay-specific biases. To estimate repertoire size and how much clonotypes are shared between individuals, the study performed deep sequencing of blood TCR repertoires from about 5 healthy adults. Between about 0.94 and 8.9 billion PBMCs per donor were obtained by leukapheresis. For each donor, CD4 naive and CD4 memory were each given three plates, CD8 naive was given two plates, and CD8 memory was given one plate. General study outcomes and caveats: Across a handful of donors, 4.5% to 6.5% of naive CD4, around 3.5% of naive CD8, 2.3% of memory CD4, and roughly 0.41% of memory CD8 clonotypes were shared. Incomplete sequencing was indicated by rarefaction of sorted-subset datasets, despite the large sequencing depth. Because the study included a small number of donors, the genetic and exposure-history diversity represented was limited. Pairwise subsampling indicated that sequencing depth was expected to affect the degree of clonotype sharing among donors. Sampling was restricted to blood, and TCR repertoires in tissue are likely to differ from TCR repertoires in blood. Estimated clonotype richness was generally larger for naive than for memory subsets. Compared with non-shared clonotypes, clonotypes shared by all four sorted-subset donors had higher generation probabilities.

In regard to this clone: It lacks a known antigen. No base qualities exist here, and no much larger clone lies one base off it.

Using the deep immunoSEQ assay, TCR CDR3 regions were amplified from genomic DNA by multiplex PCR. For each cell subset, the extracted genomic DNA was distributed evenly across all wells of several immunoSEQ 96-well plates, and each plate served as one replicate. Each replicate PCR for sorted subsets received 200 ng genomic DNA, equal to tens of thousands of T cell genomes. Purified libraries were measured with a Qubit 3.0 fluorometer, size-checked on a Bioanalyzer 2100, and measured again with the KAPA Library Quantification kit. Every immunoSEQ 96-well plate was sequenced on a dedicated single-read 150-cycle Illumina NextSeq 550 flow cell. The study's processing was this. Because the immunoSEQ output held only junctional sequences and lacked quality scores, the filtering could not match the filtering applied to full-length reads. To assign V/J genes and CDR3, sequences were annotated using PyIR, a Python wrapper for IgBLAST v1.9, with IMGT germline references. Reads with weak V/J assignments (E-value above 1e-6), missing CDR3, stop codons, out-of-frame junctions, or ambiguous translated residues were removed. A V3J clonotype was defined by an identical inferred V gene, J gene, and CDR3 amino acid sequence. Percentage overlap between repertoires was calculated by dividing the number of shared unique clonotypes by the size of the smaller repertoire. Three approaches were used to assess repertoire richness: RTK rarefaction, the Chao1 estimator, and Recon v2.1 estimates of unobserved clonotypes. OLGA was used to compute generation probabilities for all TCRbeta clonotypes that the gDNA method yielded from a handful of donors. Not all clones reach the TCRdb copy of this immuneACCESS table, which keeps in-frame sequences only. Checked studies attribute under half of the gap to unresolved V genes and leave the rest unexplained. The V and J calls and the clone size are those of that table, but D and trimming were determined from the DNA. The sample table lists about 2.3 million clones, 85% to 95% of them with a count of one. The ten largest clones represent 0.37% of the sample.

Healthy HIV-negative adults with no recently reported acute infections or vaccinations were included as donors. All donors were Caucasian adults living in Nashville, Tennessee, USA. CD4+ T cells were enriched through magnetic negative selection, after which naive cells were positively selected on CD45RA and the remaining negative fraction served as the memory subset. Blood was obtained by leukapheresis, after which PBMCs were separated by Ficoll-Histopaque density gradient centrifugation and cryopreserved in liquid nitrogen vapor phase. Analytical flow cytometry was used to check the purity and quantity of each magnetically sorted T cell population. Each sorted fraction had its genomic DNA isolated and then quantified by UV absorbance on a Nanodrop 2000c. CDR3 length: 13 amino acids, cysteine to phenylalanine. CDR3 DNA only is kept here, 39 bases in frame from base 1. Looking up the germline V gene (reference sequence) yields CDR1 MNHEY and CDR2 SMNVEV. V loses 6 bases, J loses 1 base, and the germline ends lie 9 bases apart.

Sequenced input: naive CD4+ T cells from PBMCs. The cell subset or site label for this specimen denotes: CD45RA+ positively selected. The chain is assembled from TRBV27 and TRBJ1-1, with no D gene named confidently. The TCR sequence derives from a young man in good health. Some clones in this sample may be carry-over from other donors' samples. The CDR3 in this case is CASRLGRNTEAFF. Read as DNA, the sequence is TGTGCCAGCAGGTTGGGGAGGAACACTGAAGCTTTCTTT.